The clone carrying this TCR beta chain has a handful of counts. As yet, its antigen is unknown. The sample is drawn from a study of T cells after posttransplantation cyclophosphamide. There are 13 residues in the CDR3. Germline V lookup: CDR1 MNHNS, CDR2 SASEGT. J lost 7 bases, V lost 7 bases, and 4 bases had no gene match. Here immunoSEQ multiplex PCR was the method, and the copy in TCRdb shows in-frame clones only, minus some. The table includes about 7,200 clones, approximately 80% detected once. Study-level results: Recipient CMV seropositivity and CMV reactivation strongly tracked TRB clonality. Donor CD8+ memory clones often dominated recipient blood repertoires at later times. Tissue-infiltrating T cells from skin or gut overlapped little with blood T cells.

Cyclophosphamide on days +3 and +4 followed busulfan-fludarabine conditioning and a marrow graft. Sequences were derived from CD4+ T cells sorted from blood, sampled more than 1,000 days after allogeneic stem cell transplant with posttransplant cyclophosphamide. This chain connects TRBV6-1 to TRBJ1-3, with 10 bases identical to TRBD1. The TCR sequence derives from a female patient in her thirties or forties who received an allogeneic stem cell transplant from a related donor, was CMV-positive, and had no GVHD. Some of the T cells might come from the graft donor. CDR3 sequence: CASIWDRGNTIYF. In DNA, the CDR3 is TGTGCCAGCATCTGGGACAGGGGTAACACCATATATTTT.